The 19 T cell receptor beta chains in this list originate from one sample, sequenced in a study of blood T cell repertoires in COVID-19 (dated by TCRdb to the early 2020s). Library creation used the immunoSEQ multiplex PCR assay. TCRdb took over this immuneACCESS table, retaining in-frame rearrangements with V and J assigned. Such tables are incomplete; in checked studies, under half of the missing clones stem from an unresolved V gene, and the remainder is unexplained. The sample yields about 170,000 clones; roughly 84% were counted once. The leading ten clones occupy about 2.6% of the sample. The sample taken for sequencing was peripheral blood. The receptor source for this set is a human donor with acute or convalescent COVID-19. The donor label of this sample is uncertain.

The rearrangement joins TRBV5-1 to TRBJ1-1; D is possibly TRBD1 (6 bases). Per germline, CDR1 SGHRS and CDR2 YFSETQ. This CDR3 spans 15 amino acids. With 0 bases removed from V and 1 base from J, the gap between germline ends came to 10 bases. CDR3 sequence reads: CASSLVGQQNTEAFF. The CDR3 coding sequence is TGCGCCAGCAGCTTGGTAGGACAGCAGAACACTGAAGCTTTCTTT.

This chain joins TRBV4-2 and TRBJ2-3; 10 bases match TRBD2. Germline V lookup: CDR1 LGHNA, CDR2 YNFKEQ. The CDR3 length is 16 residues. V dropped 1 base and J dropped 4; count of bases not matched to a gene: 5. The chain's CDR3 is CASSQVWTSGADTQYF. DNA of the CDR3: TGTGCCAGCAGCCAAGTATGGACTAGCGGAGCAGATACGCAGTATTTT.

J is TRBJ2-5 and V is TRBV30; 9 bases are a match to TRBD2. Trimming took 2 bases from V and 5 from J; bases not matched to a gene: 15. The CDR3 extends over 17 amino acids. Per germline, CDR1 GTSNPN and CDR2 SVGIG (reference sequence). The CDR3, as DNA: TGTGCCTGGAGTCCGCGTGGGGGTAGCGGGAGTCGGGAGACCCAGTACTTC. It encodes CAWSPRGGSGSRETQYF.

V gene TRBV28 combines with J gene TRBJ1-2; D call uncertain. This CDR3 is 14 amino acids long. Trimming cost V 6 bases and J 4 bases, with 15 bases left between them. The germline V gene has CDR1 MDHEN and CDR2 SYDVKM. The CDR3 DNA reads TGTGCCAGCAGGGCCGCGGTCCCCCTCTATGGCTACACCTTC. Translation: CASRAAVPLYGYTF.

This clone was counted a single time. The chain uses TRBV6-2 or TRBV6-3 and TRBJ1-1, with D uncertain. V was clipped by 2 bases and J by 5 bases, with 12 bases between them. CDR1 is MNHEY, CDR2 SVGEGT, per germline. This CDR3 contains 14 residues. The CDR3 loop reads CASSYGRGWTEAFF. CDR3 bases: TGTGCCAGCAGTTACGGGCGGGGATGGACTGAAGCTTTCTTT.

The CDR3 loop reads CSVDLQGAGNTIYF. As DNA, the CDR3 is TGCAGCGTTGACTTACAGGGCGCTGGAAACACCATATATTTT. This sequence joins TRBV29-1 and TRBJ1-3; TRBD1 is a possible D gene (6 bases). Trimming stripped 3 bases from V and 2 bases from J, with 11 bases between. The CDR3 covers 14 residues. From germline, CDR1 is SQVTM and CDR2 ANQGSEA.

V is TRBV7-6 and J is TRBJ2-3; D unresolved. The CDR3 has 15 amino acids. Deletions cut 1 base from V and 0 bases from J, with 8 bases between. The germline CDR1 and CDR2 sequences are SGHVS and FNYEAQ. The CDR3 loop is CASSLEQLSTDTQYF. In DNA form, the CDR3 reads TGTGCCAGCAGCTTAGAACAGCTTAGCACAGATACGCAGTATTTT.

The chain couples TRBV3-1 (or the pseudogene TRBV3-2) to TRBJ1-1; perhaps TRBD1 as D (5 bases). Trimming left V 0 bases short and J 6 bases short, with 11 bases between. The germline gives CDR1 LGHDT, CDR2 YNNKEL (reference sequence). The CDR3 totals 14 residues. The DNA for the CDR3 is TGTGCCAGCAGCCAAGAAGGGGTGAGGTCTGAAGCTTTCTTT. Translated, it gives CASSQEGVRSEAFF.

V usage is TRBV28 and J usage is TRBJ1-2; 7 bases fit TRBD1. J was trimmed by 1 base and V by 4 bases; bases with no gene match: 6. CDR3 length equals 15 residues. Germline V lookup: CDR1 MDHEN, CDR2 SYDVKM. CDR3 bases: TGTGCCAGCAGTTCCTCAGGGGGGATTAACTATGGCTACACCTTC. This codes for CASSSSGGINYGYTF.

This clone was picked up one time. The chain is built from TRBV15 and TRBJ1-2, with TRBD1 as a possible D gene (6 bases). Germline V gives CDR1 LNHNV, CDR2 YYDKDF (reference sequence). The V end was cut by 1 base, the J end by 8 bases, with 17 bases between. This CDR3 is built from 15 residues. CDR3 protein: CATSRAESGGGGYTF. DNA for the CDR3: TGTGCCACCAGCAGAGCGGAATCTGGGGGCGGAGGCTACACCTTC.

The chain recombines TRBV5-1 with TRBJ2-2, with 9 bases that match TRBD2. Germline CDR1 and CDR2: SGHRS and YFSETQ. There are 18 residues in the CDR3. After removal of 4 bases from V and 4 bases from J, the junction contained 14 bases not matched to a gene. CDR3 amino acids: CASSLTFSSGTSTGELFF. The CDR3 DNA reads as TGCGCCAGCAGCCTAACTTTCTCTAGCGGGACGAGCACCGGGGAGCTGTTTTTT.

The gene calls are TRBV9 and TRBJ1-3; D not resolved. Germline V lookup: CDR1 SGDLS, CDR2 YYNGEE. The V end was cut by 2 bases, the J end by 0 bases, with 15 bases between. The CDR3 loop spans 17 amino acids. The CDR3 DNA reads as TGTGCCAGCAGCGTCGCACCCACCCGGAGCTCTGGAAACACCATATATTTT. The encoded protein is CASSVAPTRSSGNTIYF.

V gene TRBV19 combines with J gene TRBJ1-2, with a tentative D call TRBD1 (6 bases). Per the germline V gene, CDR1 is LNHDA and CDR2 is SQIVND (reference sequence). V lost 0 bases and J lost 8, with 22 bases in between. The CDR3 sequence is 17 residues long. CDR3 nucleotide sequence: TGTGCCAGTAGTATAGATCTGTATCGGAGACAGGTTCTGGGCTACACCTTC. Amino acid sequence: CASSIDLYRRQVLGYTF.

The J gene is TRBJ1-1, the V gene TRBV5-1; maybe TRBD1 (5 bases). The germline gives CDR1 SGHRS, CDR2 YFSETQ. V was shortened by 1 base and J by 5 bases, with 12 bases between the two germline ends. The CDR3 runs to 14 residues. Written as DNA, the CDR3 is TGCGCCAGCAGCTTGCGCGGCGGGGGGACTGAAGCTTTCTTT. This translates into CASSLRGGGTEAFF.

The rearrangement joins TRBV5-1 to TRBJ1-3; 7 nucleotides line up with TRBD1. Germline V gives CDR1 SGHRS, CDR2 YFSETQ. The CDR3 is 16 amino acids. Unmatched junction bases numbered 8, after V lost 5 bases and J lost 0 bases. In DNA form, the CDR3 reads TGCGCCAGCAGTCAGACAGGGCCGCACTCTGGAAACACCATATATTTT. This encodes CASSQTGPHSGNTIYF.

This chain connects TRBV11-3 to TRBJ2-1; TRBD2 matches at 13 bases. The length of the CDR3 is 15 residues. With 5 bases clipped from V and 8 bases from J, the junction kept 6 bases outside the gene matches. In germline, CDR1 is SGHNT, CDR2 YENEEA. This CDR3 reads CASSIRTSGRDEQFF. DNA of the CDR3: TGTGCCAGCAGCATTAGGACTAGCGGGAGAGATGAGCAGTTCTTC.

The chain has TRBV27 and TRBJ1-2, with TRBD1 as a possible D gene (5 bases). V was shortened by 3 bases and J by 8 bases, with 16 bases between the two germline ends. Germline V CDR1 and CDR2: MNHEY, SMNVEV (reference sequence). This CDR3 has 14 amino acids. The CDR3: CASSFHGPGDGYTF. CDR3 in DNA: TGTGCCAGCAGTTTCCATGGGCCGGGGGACGGCTACACCTTC.

The V and J genes are TRBV19 and TRBJ2-1; perhaps TRBD1 as D (5 bases). The germline V gene encodes CDR1 LNHDA and CDR2 SQIVND (reference sequence). The CDR3 contains 15 residues. V was shortened by 3 bases and J by 4 bases, with 13 bases between the two germline ends. The CDR3 DNA is TGTGCCAGTAGTATGGGCTACGACAGTTACAATGAGCAGTTCTTC. It translates to CASSMGYDSYNEQFF.

This clone was counted between two and nine times. The chain combines TRBV18 with TRBJ2-2; tentatively, D is TRBD1 (7 bases). Trimming stripped 1 base from V and 5 bases from J, with 14 bases between. Per the germline V gene, CDR1 is KGHSH and CDR2 is LQKENI. The CDR3 is made up of 16 amino acids. CDR3 residues: CASSPRGQAGTGELFF. The CDR3 DNA follows: TGTGCCAGCTCACCACGAGGACAGGCGGGGACCGGGGAGCTGTTTTTT. Full variable domain (missing parts from reference TRBV18 and TRBJ2-2): NAGVMQNPRHLVRRRGQEARLRCSPMKGHSHVYWYRQLPEEGLKFMVYLQKENIIDESGMPKERFSAEFPKEGPSILRIQQVVRGDSAAYFCASSPRGQAGTGELFFGEGSRLTVL.